Listed below are T cell receptor beta chains from one sample, sequenced in a study of control samples from healthy donors and cancer patients. Clones were read by immunoSEQ multiplex PCR, and TCRdb kept only the in-frame ones, dropping some. The sample has 95,000 to 150,000 clones; approximately 90% are singletons. Sequenced material: blood. These receptors were collected from a woman between 18 and 29 years old in good health. Each CDR3 is given with its conserved first and last residue. The D gene is left open where the match is weak. Size values are once, few and many counts, or a class for expanded clones, and some rows have none.

D gene: TRBD1
J gene: TRBJ2-4
clone size: -
V gene: TRBV6-8
CDR3 DNA: TGTGCCAGCAGTTCCGGACAGGTGGCAGACATTCAGTACTTC
CDR3 protein: CASSSGQVADIQYF

D gene: -
J gene: TRBJ2-1
clone size: -
V gene: TRBV24-1
CDR3 DNA: TGTGCCACCAGTGAGGGGGTCTACAATGAGCAGTTCTTC
CDR3 protein: CATSEGVYNEQFF

D gene: -
J gene: TRBJ2-2
clone size: -
V gene: TRBV7-9
CDR3 DNA: TGTGCCAGCAGCTTAATGGCCACCACCGGGGAGCTGTTTTTT
CDR3 protein: CASSLMATTGELFF

D gene: -
J gene: TRBJ1-2
clone size: -
V gene: TRBV5-4
CDR3 DNA: TGTGCCAGCAGCTTGACCGGGGAGCTCTATGGCTACACCTTC
CDR3 protein: CASSLTGELYGYTF

D gene: -
J gene: TRBJ1-2
clone size: -
V gene: TRBV28
CDR3 DNA: TGTGCCAGCAGTTTGGCAGGACCGCCCTATGGCTACACCTTC
CDR3 protein: CASSLAGPPYGYTF

D gene: -
J gene: TRBJ1-4
clone size: -
V gene: TRBV18
CDR3 DNA: TGTGCCAGCTCAACCGACAGAGCAACTAATGAAAAACTGTTTTTT
CDR3 protein: CASSTDRATNEKLFF

D gene: TRBD1
J gene: TRBJ1-1
clone size: few
V gene: TRBV29-1
CDR3 DNA: TGCAGCGTGTCGCCAGGACAGGGAGGTTGGACTGAAGCTTTCTTT
CDR3 protein: CSVSPGQGGWTEAFF

D gene: TRBD1
J gene: TRBJ2-5
clone size: -
V gene: TRBV24-1
CDR3 DNA: TGTGCCACCAGTGATTTGGCCGGGACAGGGGGTCAAGAGACCCAGTACTTC
CDR3 protein: CATSDLAGTGGQETQYF

D gene: -
J gene: TRBJ1-2
clone size: -
V gene: TRBV7-8
CDR3 DNA: TGTGCCAGCAGCCTCATAGCGGCAGGGTTCTTGGCTGGCTACACCTTC
CDR3 protein: CASSLIAAGFLAGYTF

D gene: TRBD2
J gene: TRBJ2-1
clone size: -
V gene: TRBV9
CDR3 DNA: TGTGCCAGCAGCCGTCGGGGGGGTGAGTGGCAGTTCTTC
CDR3 protein: CASSRRGGEWQFF

D gene: -
J gene: TRBJ1-4
clone size: -
V gene: TRBV5-1
CDR3 DNA: TGCGCCAGCAGGTTCACCGGGGAAGAAAAACTGTTTTTT
CDR3 protein: CASRFTGEEKLFF

D gene: -
J gene: TRBJ1-1
clone size: -
V gene: TRBV24-1
CDR3 DNA: TGTGCCACCAGTGACCCCCGACGGCTGACAGGCAACAACACTGAAGCTTTCTTT
CDR3 protein: CATSDPRRLTGNNTEAFF

D gene: TRBD1
J gene: TRBJ1-5
clone size: -
V gene: TRBV28
CDR3 DNA: TGTGCCAGCAGTCAGTCGGGGGGGACAGGGACGAATCAGCCCCAGCATTTT
CDR3 protein: CASSQSGGTGTNQPQHF

D gene: TRBD1
J gene: TRBJ2-3
clone size: -
V gene: TRBV7-9
CDR3 DNA: TGTGCCAGCAGCCACACGGGGACAGTTAGCACAGATACGCAGTATTTT
CDR3 protein: CASSHTGTVSTDTQYF

D gene: -
J gene: TRBJ2-1
clone size: -
V gene: TRBV7-9
CDR3 DNA: TGTGCCAGCAGCTCGACTAGAAGATCGACGAGCTCCTACAATGAGCAGTTCTTC
CDR3 protein: CASSSTRRSTSSYNEQFF

D gene: -
J gene: TRBJ1-6
clone size: -
V gene: TRBV6-5
CDR3 DNA: TGTGCCAGCAGACCCCGGACGGCTAATTCACCCCTCCACTTT
CDR3 protein: CASRPRTANSPLHF

D gene: -
J gene: TRBJ2-2
clone size: few
V gene: TRBV6-2/TRBV6-3
CDR3 DNA: TGTGCCAGCAGTTCCGAGGACACCGGGGAGCTGTTTTTT
CDR3 protein: CASSSEDTGELFF

D gene: -
J gene: TRBJ2-5
clone size: -
V gene: TRBV6-5
CDR3 DNA: TGTGCCAGCAGTTACGCAGGGGCTCGGGAGACCCAGTACTTC
CDR3 protein: CASSYAGARETQYF

D gene: TRBD2
J gene: TRBJ2-2
clone size: -
V gene: TRBV7-2
CDR3 DNA: TGTGCCAGCAGCCGGGGGGGTAGCCCGAACACCGGGGAGCTGTTTTTT
CDR3 protein: CASSRGGSPNTGELFF

D gene: TRBD1
J gene: TRBJ2-5
clone size: -
V gene: TRBV2
CDR3 DNA: TGTGCCAGCGGTGGGACAGAAAGTTTCCAAGAGACCCAGTACTTC
CDR3 protein: CASGGTESFQETQYF